This record covers a single TCR beta chain. The data are from a study of cytomegalovirus exposure and HLA in healthy donors. The PCR used 60 Vbeta and 13 Jbeta primers. Generated by immunoSEQ multiplex PCR, the TCRdb table keeps only in-frame clones and is missing some. The sample holds about 140,000 clones, more than 55% seen once. Between the trimmed V and J ends, which lost 2 bases and 3 bases, there was a span of 12 bases. Germline assignment: CDR1 SGDLS and CDR2 YYNGEE. The CDR3 loop spans 15 amino acids. This sequence originates from a woman aged 60-75 years in good health and CMV-seronegative. The source material was PBMCs. The rearrangement links TRBV9 to TRBJ1-3; D ambiguous. The CDR3 spells CASSVPSGDGNTIYF. CDR3 sequence (DNA): TGTGCCAGCAGCGTCCCTTCAGGCGATGGAAACACCATATATTTT.